This TCR beta chain was observed in a study of blood T cells in healthy people across ages. Study-wide points: Estimates of total diversity, which came from one million sequenced T cells, were considered to be underestimates.

Germline values: CDR1 MGHRA, CDR2 YSYEKL. Trimming pared 1 base from V and 9 bases from J, leaving 19 bases between. The CDR3 runs 16 residues. Concerning this clonotype itself: Antigen specificity is unknown.

The use of a sample-barcoded 5' primer and a J-beta primer mix characterized a second PCR of about 7 to 12 cycles. A single record per CDR3 protein comes from TCRdb applying MiXCR to the 5' RACE reads. This table has over 1,300,000 distinct CDR3 sequences, approximately 59% appearing once. The sequencing sample was made of blood. This receptor was obtained from a man aged 18 to 30 in good health. The chain uses TRBV4-1 and TRBJ2-1; a possible D gene is TRBD2 (6 bases). Here the CDR3 DNA reads TGCGCCAGCAGCCAAGGTGGGGGGACCACCTACGGTGAGCAGTTCTTC. This translates into CASSQGGGTTYGEQFF.